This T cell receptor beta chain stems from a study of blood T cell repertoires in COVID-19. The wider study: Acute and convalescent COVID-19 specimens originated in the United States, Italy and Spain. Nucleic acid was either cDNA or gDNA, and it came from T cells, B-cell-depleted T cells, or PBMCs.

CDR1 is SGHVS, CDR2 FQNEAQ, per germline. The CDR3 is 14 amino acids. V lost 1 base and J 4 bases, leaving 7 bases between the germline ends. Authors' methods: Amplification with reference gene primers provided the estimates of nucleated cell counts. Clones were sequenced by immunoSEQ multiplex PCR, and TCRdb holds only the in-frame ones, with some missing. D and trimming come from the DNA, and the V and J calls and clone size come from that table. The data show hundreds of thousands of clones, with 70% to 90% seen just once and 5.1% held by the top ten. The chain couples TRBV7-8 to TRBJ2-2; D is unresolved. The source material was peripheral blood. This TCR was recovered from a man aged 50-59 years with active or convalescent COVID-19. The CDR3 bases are TGTGCCAGCAGCTTAGAGTGGAGCACCGGGGAGCTGTTTTTT. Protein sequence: CASSLEWSTGELFF.